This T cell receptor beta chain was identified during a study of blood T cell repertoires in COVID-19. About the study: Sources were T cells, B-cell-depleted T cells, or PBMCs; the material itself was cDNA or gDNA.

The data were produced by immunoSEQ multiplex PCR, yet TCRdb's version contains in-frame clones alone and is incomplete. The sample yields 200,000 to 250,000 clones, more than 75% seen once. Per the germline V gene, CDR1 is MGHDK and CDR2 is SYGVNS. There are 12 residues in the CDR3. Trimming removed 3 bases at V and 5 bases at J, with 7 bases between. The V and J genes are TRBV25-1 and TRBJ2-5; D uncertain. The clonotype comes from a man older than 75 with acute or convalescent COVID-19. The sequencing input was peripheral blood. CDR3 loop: CASSDFPETQYF. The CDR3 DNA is TGTGCCAGCAGTGACTTCCCTGAGACCCAGTACTTC.